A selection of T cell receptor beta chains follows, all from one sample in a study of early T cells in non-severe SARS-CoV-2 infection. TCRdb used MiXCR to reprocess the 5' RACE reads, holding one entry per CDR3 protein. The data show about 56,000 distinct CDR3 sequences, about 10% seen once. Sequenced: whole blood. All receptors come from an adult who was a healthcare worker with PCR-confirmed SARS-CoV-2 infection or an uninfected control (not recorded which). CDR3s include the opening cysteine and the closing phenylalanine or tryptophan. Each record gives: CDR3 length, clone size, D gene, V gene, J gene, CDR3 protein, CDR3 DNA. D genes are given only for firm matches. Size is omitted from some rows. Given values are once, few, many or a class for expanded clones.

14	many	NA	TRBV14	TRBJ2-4	CASSQGLVGNIQYF	TGTGCCAGCAGCCAGGGGCTAGTCGGGAACATTCAGTACTTC
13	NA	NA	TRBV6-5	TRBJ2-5	CASNKGVQETQYF	TGTGCCAGCAACAAAGGCGTCCAAGAGACCCAGTACTTC
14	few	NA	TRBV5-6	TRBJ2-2	CASSLGMRAGELFF	TGTGCCAGCAGCTTGGGTATGAGGGCCGGGGAGCTGTTTTTT
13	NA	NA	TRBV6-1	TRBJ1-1	CASSEMRNAEAFF	TGTGCCAGCAGTGAAATGAGAAACGCTGAAGCTTTCTTT
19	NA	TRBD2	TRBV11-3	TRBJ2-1	CASSLELAGPFSSYNEQFF	TGTGCCAGCAGCTTAGAACTAGCGGGTCCTTTTAGCTCCTACAATGAGCAGTTCTTC
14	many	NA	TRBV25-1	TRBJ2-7	CASSPRNLAYEQYF	TGTGCCAGCAGTCCCCGGAACCTCGCCTACGAGCAGTACTTC
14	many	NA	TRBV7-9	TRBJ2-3	CASSPRQESDTQYF	TGTGCCAGCAGCCCGCGACAGGAATCAGATACGCAGTATTTT
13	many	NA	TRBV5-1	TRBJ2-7	CASSSGQTYEQYF	TGCGCCAGCAGCTCCGGACAGACCTACGAGCAGTACTTC
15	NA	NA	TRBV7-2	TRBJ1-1	CASSLGTGLNTEAFF	TGTGCCAGCAGCTTGGGAACAGGACTAAACACTGAAGCTTTCTTT
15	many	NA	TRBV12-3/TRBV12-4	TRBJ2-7	CASSLGGLSSYEQYF	TGTGCCAGCAGTTTAGGAGGGCTTAGCTCCTACGAGCAGTACTTC
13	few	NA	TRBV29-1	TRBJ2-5	CSVLSGPQETQYF	TGCAGCGTTCTCAGCGGACCCCAAGAGACCCAGTACTTC
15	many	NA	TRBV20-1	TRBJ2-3	CSAPESQSSTDTQYF	TGCAGTGCTCCGGAGTCGCAGTCTAGCACAGATACGCAGTATTTT
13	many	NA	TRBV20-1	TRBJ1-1	CSAIRNIGTEAFF	TGCAGTGCTATCAGAAACATCGGCACTGAAGCTTTCTTT
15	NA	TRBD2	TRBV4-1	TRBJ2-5	CASSLGTSGTETQYF	TGCGCCAGCAGCCTTGGGACTAGCGGGACCGAGACCCAGTACTTC
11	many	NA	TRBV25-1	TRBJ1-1	CASRARGGGFF	TGTGCCAGCAGAGCACGTGGGGGGGGTTTCTTT
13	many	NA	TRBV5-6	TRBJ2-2	CASSLVGAGELFF	TGTGCCAGCAGCTTGGTGGGGGCCGGGGAGCTGTTTTTT
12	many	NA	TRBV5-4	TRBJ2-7	CASSRREHEQYF	TGTGCCAGCAGCAGACGTGAACACGAGCAGTACTTC
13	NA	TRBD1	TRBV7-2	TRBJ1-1	CASSRDRGWIAFF	TGTGCCAGCAGCAGGGACAGGGGGTGGATAGCTTTCTTT
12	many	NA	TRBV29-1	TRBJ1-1	CSVPQRRQGAFF	TGCAGCGTCCCTCAGAGGCGGCAGGGAGCTTTCTTT